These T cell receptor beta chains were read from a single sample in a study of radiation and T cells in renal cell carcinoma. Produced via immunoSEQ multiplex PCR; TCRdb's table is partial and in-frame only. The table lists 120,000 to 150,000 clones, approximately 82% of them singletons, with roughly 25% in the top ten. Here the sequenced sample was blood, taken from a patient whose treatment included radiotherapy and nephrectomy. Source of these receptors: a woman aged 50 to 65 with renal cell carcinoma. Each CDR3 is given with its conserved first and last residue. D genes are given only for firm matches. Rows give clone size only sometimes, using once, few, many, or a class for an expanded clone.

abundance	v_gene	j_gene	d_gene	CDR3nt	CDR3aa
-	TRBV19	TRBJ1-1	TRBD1	TGTGCCAGTAAGAGGACAGGGGCCGAGAACACTGAAGCTTTCTTT	CASKRTGAENTEAFF
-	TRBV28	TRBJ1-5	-	TGTGCCAGCAGTTTAACAGGGCAACAGCCCCAGCATTTT	CASSLTGQQPQHF
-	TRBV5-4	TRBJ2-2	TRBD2	TGTGCCAGCAGCTTGGGTGGCGGGAGAGGGGCCGGGGAGCTGTTTTTT	CASSLGGGRGAGELFF
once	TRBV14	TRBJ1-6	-	TGTGCCAGCAGCCTTGGACGGGCTCGATCACCCCTCCACTTT	CASSLGRARSPLHF
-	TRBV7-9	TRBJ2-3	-	TGTGCCAGCAGCTCGTCGGGAGGCACAGATACGCAGTATTTT	CASSSSGGTDTQYF
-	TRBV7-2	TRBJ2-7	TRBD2	TGTGCCAGCAGCCACAGAGCGCTAGCGGGAGGGTACGAGCAGTACTTC	CASSHRALAGGYEQYF
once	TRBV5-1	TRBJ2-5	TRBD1	TGCGCCAGCAGCTTGCAGCCTCAACAGGGGGCCGGGGAGACCCAGTACTTC	CASSLQPQQGAGETQYF
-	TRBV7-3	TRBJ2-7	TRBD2	TGTGCCAGCAGGCCTATGAAAGGGATTAGGGAGGCAGCGGGAGCCTCCTACGAGCAGTACTTC	CASRPMKGIREAAGASYEQYF
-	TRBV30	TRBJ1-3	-	TGTGCCTGGACGCTTTCTGGAAACACCATATATTTT	CAWTLSGNTIYF
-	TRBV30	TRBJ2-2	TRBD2	TGTGCCTGGAGTGCTACTAGCGGGGGGGCCGGGGAGCTGTTTTTT	CAWSATSGGAGELFF
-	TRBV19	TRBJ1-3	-	TGTGCCACCTCCCGGCGCGGAAACACCATATATTTT	CATSRRGNTIYF
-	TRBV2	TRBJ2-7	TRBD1	TGTGCCAGCAGCCAAAGGACAGGGGGCTACGAGCAGTACTTC	CASSQRTGGYEQYF
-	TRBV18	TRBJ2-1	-	TGTGCCAGCTCACCACGCACGGGGGCAAGCTCCTACAATGAGCAGTTCTTC	CASSPRTGASSYNEQFF
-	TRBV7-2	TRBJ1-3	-	TGTGCCAGCAGCTTAGCGCCTGGGAGCTCTGGAAACACCATATATTTT	CASSLAPGSSGNTIYF
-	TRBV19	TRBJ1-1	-	TGTGCCACGGGGGACATGAACACTGAAGCTTTCTTT	CATGDMNTEAFF